This paragraph covers one TCR beta chain sequence. Antigen: not known. This entry is derived from a study of T cell repertoires in cytomegalovirus infection. Turning to the study itself: CMV infection together with matching HLA type was indicated by public TCR beta signatures. General observations from the study: People with CMV and the relevant HLA were identified by cumulative public TCR beta family frequency. Dominating the ex vivo response were TCR beta clonotypes that were CMV-specific and HLA-C-restricted.

V shed 4 bases and J shed 0 bases, with 11 bases lying between them. This CDR3 is built from 15 residues. Germline CDR1 SGHTA, CDR2 FQGTGA. MiXCR, applied by TCRdb to the reads, yields one record per CDR3 protein. This sample carries approximately 910,000 distinct CDR3 sequences, around 30% of them seen once, and the ten largest clones take about 14%. This clonotype was sampled from a human donor in good health (CMV status not recorded). Some clones in this sample may be carry-over from other donors' samples. This sample comprised cultured CD8+ T cells from PBMCs, obtained from culture after CMV antigen stimulation. This chain uses TRBV7-3 with TRBJ2-3; D perhaps matches TRBD2 (5 bases). For the CDR3, the DNA is TGTGCCAGCAGCTCCGGACTCCTTAGCACAGATACGCAGTATTTT. Translating gives CASSSGLLSTDTQYF.